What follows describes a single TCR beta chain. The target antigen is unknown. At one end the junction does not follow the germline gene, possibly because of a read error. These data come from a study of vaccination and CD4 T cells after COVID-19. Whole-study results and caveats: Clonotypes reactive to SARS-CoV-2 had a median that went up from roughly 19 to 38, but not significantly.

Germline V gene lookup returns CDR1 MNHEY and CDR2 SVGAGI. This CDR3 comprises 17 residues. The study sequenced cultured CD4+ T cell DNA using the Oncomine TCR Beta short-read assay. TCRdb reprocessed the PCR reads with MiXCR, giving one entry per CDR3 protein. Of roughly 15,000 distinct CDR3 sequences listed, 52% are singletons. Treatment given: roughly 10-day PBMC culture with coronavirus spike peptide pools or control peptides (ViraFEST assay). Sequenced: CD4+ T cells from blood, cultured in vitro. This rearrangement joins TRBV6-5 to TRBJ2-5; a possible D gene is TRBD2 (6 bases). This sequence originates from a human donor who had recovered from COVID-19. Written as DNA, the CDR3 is TGTGCCAGCAGTTACGGCCAGGGAGGAGTATTGGAAGAAACCCAGTACTTC. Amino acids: CASSYGQGGVLEETQYF.